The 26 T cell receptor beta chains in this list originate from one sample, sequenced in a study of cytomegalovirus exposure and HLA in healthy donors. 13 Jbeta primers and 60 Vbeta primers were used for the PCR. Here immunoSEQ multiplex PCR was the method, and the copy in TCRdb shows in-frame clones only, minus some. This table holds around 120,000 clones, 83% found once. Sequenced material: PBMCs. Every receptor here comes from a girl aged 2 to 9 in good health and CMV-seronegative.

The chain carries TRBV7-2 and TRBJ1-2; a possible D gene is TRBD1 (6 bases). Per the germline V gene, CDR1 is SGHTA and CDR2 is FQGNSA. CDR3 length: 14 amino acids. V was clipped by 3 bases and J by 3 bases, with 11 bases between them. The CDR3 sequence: CASSFEGDYYGYTF. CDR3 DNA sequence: TGTGCCAGCAGCTTCGAGGGGGATTACTATGGCTACACCTTC.

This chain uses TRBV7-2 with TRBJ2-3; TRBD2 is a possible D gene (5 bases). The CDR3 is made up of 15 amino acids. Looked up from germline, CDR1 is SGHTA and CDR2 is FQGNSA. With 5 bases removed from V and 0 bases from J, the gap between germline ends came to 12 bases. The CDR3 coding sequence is TGTGCCAGCAGCCGTATAGCGACTAGCACAGATACGCAGTATTTT. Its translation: CASSRIATSTDTQYF.

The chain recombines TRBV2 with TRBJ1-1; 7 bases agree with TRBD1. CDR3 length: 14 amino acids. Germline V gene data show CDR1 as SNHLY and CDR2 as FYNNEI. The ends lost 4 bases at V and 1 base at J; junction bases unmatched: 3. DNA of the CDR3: TGTGCCAGCAGTGGGCCAGGGGGGAACACTGAAGCTTTCTTT. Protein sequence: CASSGPGGNTEAFF.

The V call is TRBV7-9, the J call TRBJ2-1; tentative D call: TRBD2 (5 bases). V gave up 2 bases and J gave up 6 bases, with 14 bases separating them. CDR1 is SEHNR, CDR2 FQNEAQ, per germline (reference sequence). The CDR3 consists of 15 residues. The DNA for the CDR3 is TGTGCCAGCAGCTTATCCGGGGATCGGGGCAATGAGCAGTTCTTC. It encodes CASSLSGDRGNEQFF.

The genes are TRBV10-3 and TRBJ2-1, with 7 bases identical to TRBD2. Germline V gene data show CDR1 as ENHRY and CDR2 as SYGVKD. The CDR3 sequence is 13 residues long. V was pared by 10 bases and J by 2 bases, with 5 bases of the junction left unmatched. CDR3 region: CATGTTTYNEQFF. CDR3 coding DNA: TGTGCCACCGGGACTACGACCTACAATGAGCAGTTCTTC.

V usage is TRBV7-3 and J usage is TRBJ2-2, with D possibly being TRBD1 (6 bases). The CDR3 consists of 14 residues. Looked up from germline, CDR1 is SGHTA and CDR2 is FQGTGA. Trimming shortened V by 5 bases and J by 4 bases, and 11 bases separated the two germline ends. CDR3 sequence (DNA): TGTGCCAGCAGCCGCAGGGGAACCACCGGGGAGCTGTTTTTT. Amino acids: CASSRRGTTGELFF.

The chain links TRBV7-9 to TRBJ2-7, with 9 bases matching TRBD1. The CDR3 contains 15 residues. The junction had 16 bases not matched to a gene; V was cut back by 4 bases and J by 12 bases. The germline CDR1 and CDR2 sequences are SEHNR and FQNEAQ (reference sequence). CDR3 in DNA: TGTGCCAGCAGCTCAGAGGAGACAGGGGGAGGGCGTCGGTACTTC. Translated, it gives CASSSEETGGGRRYF.

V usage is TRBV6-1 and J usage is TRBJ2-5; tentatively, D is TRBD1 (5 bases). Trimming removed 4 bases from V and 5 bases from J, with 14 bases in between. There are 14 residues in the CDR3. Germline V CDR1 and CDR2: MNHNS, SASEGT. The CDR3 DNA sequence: TGTGCCAGCAGTGCAGGGTTCGCAGGGGAGACCCAGTACTTC. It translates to CASSAGFAGETQYF.

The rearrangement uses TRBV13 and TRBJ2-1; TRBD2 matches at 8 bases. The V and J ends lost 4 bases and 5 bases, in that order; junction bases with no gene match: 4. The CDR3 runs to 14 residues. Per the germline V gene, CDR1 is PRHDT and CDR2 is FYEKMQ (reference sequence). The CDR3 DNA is TGTGCCAGCAGCTCGGGAGGGCCGGACAATGAGCAGTTCTTC. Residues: CASSSGGPDNEQFF.

DNA for the CDR3: TGTGCCAGCAGCTCCTTGCCCGGGAGTACAGATACGCAGTATTTT. Amino acid sequence: CASSSLPGSTDTQYF. The chain joins TRBV13 to TRBJ2-3; D may be TRBD2 (6 bases). Germline-derived CDR1 and CDR2 are PRHDT and FYEKMQ (reference sequence). The CDR3 length is 15 residues. The ends were cut back, 4 bases at V and 3 bases at J, with 14 bases in the middle.

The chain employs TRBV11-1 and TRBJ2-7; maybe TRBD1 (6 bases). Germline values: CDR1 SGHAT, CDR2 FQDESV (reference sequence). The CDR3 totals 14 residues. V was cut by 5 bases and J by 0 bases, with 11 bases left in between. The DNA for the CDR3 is TGTGCCAGCAGCAACAGGGAGTCCTCCTACGAGCAGTACTTC. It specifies CASSNRESSYEQYF. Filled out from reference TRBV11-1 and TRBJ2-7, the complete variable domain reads EAEVAQSPRYKITEKSQAVAFWCDPISGHATLYWYRQILGQGPELLVQFQDESVVDDSQLPKDRFSAERLKGVDSTLKIQPAELGDSAMYLCASSNRESSYEQYFGPGTRLTVT.

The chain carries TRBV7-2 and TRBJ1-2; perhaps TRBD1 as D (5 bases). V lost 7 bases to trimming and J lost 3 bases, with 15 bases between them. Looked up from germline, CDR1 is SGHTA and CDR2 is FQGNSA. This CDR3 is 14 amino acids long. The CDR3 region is CASNHVWGDYGYTF. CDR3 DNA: TGTGCCAGCAACCACGTATGGGGGGACTATGGCTACACCTTC.

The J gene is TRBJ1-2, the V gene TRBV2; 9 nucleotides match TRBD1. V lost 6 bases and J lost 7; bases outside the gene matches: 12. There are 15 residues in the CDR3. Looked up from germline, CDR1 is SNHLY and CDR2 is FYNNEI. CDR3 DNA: TGTGCCAGCAGCATGCTGCAGGGACAGGGTGGTGGCTACACCTTC. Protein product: CASSMLQGQGGGYTF.

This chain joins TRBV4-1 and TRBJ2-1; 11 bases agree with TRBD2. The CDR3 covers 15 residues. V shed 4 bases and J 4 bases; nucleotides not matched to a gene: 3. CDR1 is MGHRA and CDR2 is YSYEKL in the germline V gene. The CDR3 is CASSLTSGAYNEQFF. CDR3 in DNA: TGCGCCAGCAGCCTGACTAGCGGGGCATACAATGAGCAGTTCTTC.

The chain's CDR3 is CASSQGAGTPSTDTQYF. The CDR3 nucleotides are TGTGCCAGCAGCCAGGGGGCCGGGACCCCAAGCACAGATACGCAGTATTTT. The V gene is TRBV6-8, the J gene TRBJ2-3; TRBD1 matches 8 bases. V gave up 6 bases and J gave up 0 bases; unmatched junction bases: 11. The CDR3 has 17 amino acids. Germline CDR1 and CDR2: MNHGY and SAAAGT.

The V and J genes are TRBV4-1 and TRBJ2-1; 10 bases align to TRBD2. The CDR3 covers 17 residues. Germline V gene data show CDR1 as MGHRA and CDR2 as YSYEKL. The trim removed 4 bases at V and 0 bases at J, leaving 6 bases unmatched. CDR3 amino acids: CASSRRAGGSSYNEQFF. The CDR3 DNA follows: TGCGCCAGCAGCCGAAGAGCGGGAGGGAGCTCCTACAATGAGCAGTTCTTC.

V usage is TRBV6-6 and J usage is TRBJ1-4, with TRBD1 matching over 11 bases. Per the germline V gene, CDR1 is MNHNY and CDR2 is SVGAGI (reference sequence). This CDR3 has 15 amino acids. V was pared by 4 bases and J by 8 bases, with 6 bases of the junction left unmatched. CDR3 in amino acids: CASSSRGQGAEKLFF. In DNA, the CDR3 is TGTGCCAGCAGTTCCCGAGGACAGGGGGCCGAAAAACTGTTTTTT.

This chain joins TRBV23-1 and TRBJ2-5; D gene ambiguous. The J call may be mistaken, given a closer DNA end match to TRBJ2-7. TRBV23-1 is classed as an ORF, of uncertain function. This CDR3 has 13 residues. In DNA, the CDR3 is TGCGCCAGCAGTCACACCCCTAATCCCGAGCAGTACTTC. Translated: CASSHTPNPEQYF.

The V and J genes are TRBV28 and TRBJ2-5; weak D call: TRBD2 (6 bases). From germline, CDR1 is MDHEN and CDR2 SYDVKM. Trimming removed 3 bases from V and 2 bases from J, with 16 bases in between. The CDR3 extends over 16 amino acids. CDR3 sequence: CASSFSLEGTQETQYF. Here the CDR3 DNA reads TGTGCCAGCAGTTTTAGTCTCGAGGGGACTCAAGAGACCCAGTACTTC. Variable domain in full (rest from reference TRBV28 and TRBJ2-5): DVKVTQSSRYLVKRTGEKVFLECVQDMDHENMFWYRQDPGLGLRLIYFSYDVKMKEKGDIPEGYSVSREKKERFSLILESASTNQTSMYLCASSFSLEGTQETQYFGPGTRLLVL.

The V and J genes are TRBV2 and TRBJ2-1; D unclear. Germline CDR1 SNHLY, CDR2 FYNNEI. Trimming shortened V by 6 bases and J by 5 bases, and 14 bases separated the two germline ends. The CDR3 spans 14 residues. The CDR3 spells CASSQALDNNEQFF. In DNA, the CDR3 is TGTGCCAGCAGCCAAGCTCTAGATAACAATGAGCAGTTCTTC.

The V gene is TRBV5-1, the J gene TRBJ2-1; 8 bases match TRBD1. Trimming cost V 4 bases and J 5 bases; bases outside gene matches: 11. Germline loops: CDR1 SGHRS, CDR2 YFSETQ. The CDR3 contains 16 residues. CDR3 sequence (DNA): TGCGCCAGCAGCACTGGACAGGGTGGGTCGAACAATGAGCAGTTCTTC. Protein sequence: CASSTGQGGSNNEQFF. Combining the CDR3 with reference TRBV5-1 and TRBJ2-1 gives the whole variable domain KAGVTQTPRYLIKTRGQQVTLSCSPISGHRSVSWYQQTPGQGLQFLFEYFSETQRNKGNFPGRFSGRQFSNSRSEMNVSTLELGDSALYLCASSTGQGGSNNEQFFGPGTRLTVL.

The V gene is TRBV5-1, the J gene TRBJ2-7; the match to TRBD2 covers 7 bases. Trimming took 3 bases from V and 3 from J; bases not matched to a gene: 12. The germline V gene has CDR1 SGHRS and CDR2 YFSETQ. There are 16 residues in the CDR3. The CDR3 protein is CASSWGGLRPDYEQYF. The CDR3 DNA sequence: TGCGCCAGCAGCTGGGGGGGATTGCGACCAGACTACGAGCAGTACTTC.

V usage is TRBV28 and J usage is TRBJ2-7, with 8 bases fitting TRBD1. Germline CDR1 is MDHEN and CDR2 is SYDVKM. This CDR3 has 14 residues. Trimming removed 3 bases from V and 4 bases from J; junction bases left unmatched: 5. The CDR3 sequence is CASSLGTGGYEQYF. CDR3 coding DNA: TGTGCCAGCAGTTTGGGGACAGGTGGGTACGAGCAGTACTTC. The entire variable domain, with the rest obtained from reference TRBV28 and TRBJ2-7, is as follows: DVKVTQSSRYLVKRTGEKVFLECVQDMDHENMFWYRQDPGLGLRLIYFSYDVKMKEKGDIPEGYSVSREKKERFSLILESASTNQTSMYLCASSLGTGGYEQYFGPGTRLTVT.

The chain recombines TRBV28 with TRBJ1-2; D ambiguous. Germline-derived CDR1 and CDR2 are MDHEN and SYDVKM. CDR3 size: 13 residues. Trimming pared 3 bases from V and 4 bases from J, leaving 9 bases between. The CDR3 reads CASSLVQLYGYTF. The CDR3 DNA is TGTGCCAGCAGTTTGGTACAGCTCTATGGCTACACCTTC.

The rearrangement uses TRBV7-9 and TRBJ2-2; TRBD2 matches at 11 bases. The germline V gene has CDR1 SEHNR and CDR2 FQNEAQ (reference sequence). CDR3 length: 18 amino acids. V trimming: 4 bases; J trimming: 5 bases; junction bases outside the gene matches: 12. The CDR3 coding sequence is TGTGCCAGCAGCTCTCGTACTGGGACTAGCGGAACAACCGGGGAGCTGTTTTTT. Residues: CASSSRTGTSGTTGELFF.

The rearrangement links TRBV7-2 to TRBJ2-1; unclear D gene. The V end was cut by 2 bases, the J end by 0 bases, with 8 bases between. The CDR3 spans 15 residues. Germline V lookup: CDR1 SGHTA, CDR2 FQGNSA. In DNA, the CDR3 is TGTGCCAGCAGCTTAACGAGAAGCTCCTACAATGAGCAGTTCTTC. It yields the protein CASSLTRSSYNEQFF.